This TCR beta chain was retrieved from a study of T cell repertoires in cytomegalovirus infection. Study results and limitations: Summed frequency of shared TCR beta families picked out CMV carriers who also had the relevant HLA.

One entry per CDR3 protein, called by TCRdb with MiXCR from the reads. This table has 90,000 to 120,000 distinct CDR3 sequences, roughly 39% appearing once. Concerning this clonotype: As yet, its antigen is unknown.

Trimming shortened V by 0 bases and J by 3 bases, and 14 bases separated the two germline ends. This CDR3 has 16 residues. Germline V gene sequence: CDR1 MNHNY, CDR2 SVGAGI (reference sequence). Here the sequenced sample was CD8+ T cells from cultured PBMCs, taken from culture after CMV antigen stimulation. The clonotype was recovered from a human donor in good health (CMV status not recorded). Some clones in this sample may be carry-over from other donors' samples. The chain joins TRBV6-6 to TRBJ2-5; D not certain. In nucleotides, the CDR3 is TGTGCCAGCAGTTACTCCCTGGGCATTCGCGAAGAGACCCAGTACTTC. As protein: CASSYSLGIREETQYF.